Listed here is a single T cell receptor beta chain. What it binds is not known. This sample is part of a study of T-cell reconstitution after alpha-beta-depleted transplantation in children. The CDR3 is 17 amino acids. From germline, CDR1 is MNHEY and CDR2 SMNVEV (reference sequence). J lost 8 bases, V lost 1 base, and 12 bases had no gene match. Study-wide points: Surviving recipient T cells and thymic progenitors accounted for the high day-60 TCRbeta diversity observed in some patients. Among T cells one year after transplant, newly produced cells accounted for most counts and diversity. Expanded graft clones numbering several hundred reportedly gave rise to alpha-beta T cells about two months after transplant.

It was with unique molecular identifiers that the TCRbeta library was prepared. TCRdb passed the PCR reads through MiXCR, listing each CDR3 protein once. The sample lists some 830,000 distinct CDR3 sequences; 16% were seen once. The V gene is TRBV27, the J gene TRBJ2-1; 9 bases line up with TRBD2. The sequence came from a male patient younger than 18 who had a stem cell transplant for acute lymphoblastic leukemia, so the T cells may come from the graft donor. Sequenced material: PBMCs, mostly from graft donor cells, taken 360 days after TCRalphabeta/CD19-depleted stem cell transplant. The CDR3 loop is CASSLWVSGSKSHEQFF. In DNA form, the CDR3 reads TGTGCCAGCAGTTTATGGGTTAGCGGGAGTAAGTCCCATGAGCAGTTCTTC.